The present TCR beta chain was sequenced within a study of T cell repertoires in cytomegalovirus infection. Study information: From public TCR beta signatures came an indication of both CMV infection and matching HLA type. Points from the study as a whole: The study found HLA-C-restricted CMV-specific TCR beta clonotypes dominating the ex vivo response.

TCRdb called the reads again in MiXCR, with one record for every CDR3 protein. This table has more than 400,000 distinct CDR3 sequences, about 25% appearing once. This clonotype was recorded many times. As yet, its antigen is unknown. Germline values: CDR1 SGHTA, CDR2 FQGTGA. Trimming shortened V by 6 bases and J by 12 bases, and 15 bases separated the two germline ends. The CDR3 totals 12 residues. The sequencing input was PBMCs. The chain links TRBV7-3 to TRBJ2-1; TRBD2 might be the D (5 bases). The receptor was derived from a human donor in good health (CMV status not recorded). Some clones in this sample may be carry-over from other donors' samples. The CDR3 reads CASRSSAGVQFF. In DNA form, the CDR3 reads TGTGCCAGCAGATCTTCTGCGGGCGTGCAGTTCTTC.